The sequence of this T cell receptor beta chain was determined in a study of cytomegalovirus exposure and HLA in healthy donors. This clone appeared once. Germline lookup yields CDR1 MDHEN and CDR2 SYDVKM. Trimming pared 6 bases from V and 0 bases from J, leaving 14 bases between. The CDR3 extends over 15 amino acids. The PCR made use of 60 Vbeta and 13 Jbeta primers. The repertoire was sequenced with immunoSEQ multiplex PCR; TCRdb's copy has only in-frame clones and lacks some. The table shows around 100,000 clones, with around 83% occurring only once. Source material: PBMCs. The clonotype comes from a man aged 25-40 years in good health and CMV-seropositive. J is TRBJ1-1 and V is TRBV28; D is uncertain. The CDR3 sequence: CASSPIWTMNTEAFF. DNA of the CDR3: TGTGCCAGCAGCCCGATTTGGACTATGAACACTGAAGCTTTCTTT.